The clone carrying this T cell receptor beta chain was seen ten or more times. Its antigen is unidentified. TCR alpha and beta CDR3 regions were amplified from RNA using iRepertoire nested multiplex PCR. TCRdb processed the multiplex PCR reads anew with MiXCR; each CDR3 protein has one entry. This sample yields about 44,000 distinct CDR3 sequences, of which about 22% are seen a single time; less than 7% belongs to the top ten. These data belong to a study of glioma-infiltrating T cells. Study findings and constraints: CDR3 overlap between tissue and blood was very small.

V shed 4 bases and J shed 2 bases, with 15 bases lying between them. The CDR3 has 15 amino acids. Germline V gene lookup returns CDR1 MGHRA and CDR2 YSYEKL. V usage is TRBV4-1 and J usage is TRBJ2-7, with D perhaps given as TRBD1 or TRBD2 (5 bases each). Sequencing was performed on glioma tissue, nonneoplastic brain tissue, or PBMCs (not recorded which). This sequence was found in a human donor with low-grade glioma or glioblastoma, undergoing nonglioma brain surgery, or in good health (not recorded which). The CDR3 nucleotides are TGCGCCAGCAGCCCGGAACCGGGACGGGCCTACGAGCAGTACGTC. Translation: CASSPEPGRAYEQYV.